This paragraph reports one T cell receptor beta chain. No antigen is known for it. This specimen comes from a study of cytotoxic CD8 clonotypes in ibrutinib-treated CLL. Study-wide points: Sustained-remission and progressing patients' sampling times differed.

Libraries were prepared by immunoSEQ multiplex PCR; TCRdb keeps only in-frame clonotypes and omits some of them. The sample has around 91,000 clones; about 86% are singletons. CDR1 is SGHTA and CDR2 is FQGNSA in the germline V gene. The length of the CDR3 is 13 residues. This chain links TRBV7-2 with TRBJ2-3; D may match TRBD1 or TRBD2 (6 bases each). This receptor was obtained from a human donor with chronic lymphocytic leukemia. Here the sequenced sample was PBMCs, taken before ibrutinib treatment. Here the CDR3 DNA reads TGTGCTACCACGGGGGCCAGCACAGATACGCAGTATTTT. This translates into CATTGASTDTQYF.